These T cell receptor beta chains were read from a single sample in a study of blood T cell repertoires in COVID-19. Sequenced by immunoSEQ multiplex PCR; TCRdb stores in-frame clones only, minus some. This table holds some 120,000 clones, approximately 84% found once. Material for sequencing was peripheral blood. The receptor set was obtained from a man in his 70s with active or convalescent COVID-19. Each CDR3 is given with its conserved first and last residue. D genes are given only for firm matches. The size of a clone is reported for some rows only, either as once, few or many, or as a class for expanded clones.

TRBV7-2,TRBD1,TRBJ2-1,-,TGTGCCAGCAGCTCGACTGGGACAGGGAAGCACAATGAGCAGTTCTTC,CASSSTGTGKHNEQFF
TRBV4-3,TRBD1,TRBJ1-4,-,TGCGCCAGCAGCCCAGGAGGGACAGGGTCTTTCGGTGAAAAACTGTTTTTT,CASSPGGTGSFGEKLFF
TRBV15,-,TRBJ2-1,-,TGTGCCGCCTCGGCGGGGACCAAGGATGAGCAGTTCTTC,CAASAGTKDEQFF
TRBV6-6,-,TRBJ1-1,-,TGTGCCAGCACGATGGGGGGTGAAGCTTTCTTT,CASTMGGEAFF
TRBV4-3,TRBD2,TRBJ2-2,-,TGCGCCAGCAGCCAAGCGGGAGGGAACACCGGGGAGCTGTTTTTT,CASSQAGGNTGELFF
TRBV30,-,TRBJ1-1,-,TGTGCCTGGAGCCCCAAGCGGGATCGGAACACTGAAGCTTTCTTT,CAWSPKRDRNTEAFF
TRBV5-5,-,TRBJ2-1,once,TGTGCCAGCACCCAGGGACTTAACAATGAGCAGTTCTTC,CASTQGLNNEQFF
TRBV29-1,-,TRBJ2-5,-,TGCAGCGTTGGCCCCAGGGCCGCCGAAGAGACCCAGTACTTC,CSVGPRAAEETQYF
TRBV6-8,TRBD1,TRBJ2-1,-,TGTGCCAGCAGTCACCGGGACAGGGTGGACAATGAGCAGTTCTTC,CASSHRDRVDNEQFF
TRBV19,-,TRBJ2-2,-,TGTGCCAGTAGTACTTCCCCCCCGGGGACCGGGGAGCTGTTTTTT,CASSTSPPGTGELFF
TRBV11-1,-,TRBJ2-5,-,TGTGCCAGCAGCTTATTACAGCAAGAGACCCAGTACTTC,CASSLLQQETQYF
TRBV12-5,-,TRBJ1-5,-,TGTGCTAGTGGTTTGTCCAACAATCAGCCCCAGCATTTT,CASGLSNNQPQHF
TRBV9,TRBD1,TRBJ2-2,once,TGTGCCAGCAGCGAGAGGGGACAGGGGGCAATCGGGGAGCTGTTTTTT,CASSERGQGAIGELFF
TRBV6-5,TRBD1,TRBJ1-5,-,TGTGCCAGCAGCACGGGACAGTCTCTTAATCAGCCCCAGCATTTT,CASSTGQSLNQPQHF
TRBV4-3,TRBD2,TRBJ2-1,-,TGCGCCAGCAGCCAAGGTAGTGGACTAGGTCACAATGAGCAGTTCTTC,CASSQGSGLGHNEQFF
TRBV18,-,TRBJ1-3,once,TGTGCCAGCTCACCCGGACAGATTAGCTCTGGAAACACCATATATTTT,CASSPGQISSGNTIYF
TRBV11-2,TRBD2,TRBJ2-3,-,TGTGCCAGCAGCTCCAGACTAGCGGGGGGGGTAGATACGCAGTATTTT,CASSSRLAGGVDTQYF
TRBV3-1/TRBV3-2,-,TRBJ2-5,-,TGTGCCAGCAGCCCAAGTAGTCGGGTAGTGGAGACCCAGTACTTC,CASSPSSRVVETQYF
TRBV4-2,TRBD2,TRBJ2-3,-,TGTGCCAGCAGCCAAGAGGGACTAGCGGGCACAGATACGCAGTATTTT,CASSQEGLAGTDTQYF
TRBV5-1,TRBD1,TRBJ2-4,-,TGCGCCAGCAGCTCCACCTCCCGGGACAGGGGGCTGCTCGCGGCAGAAAACATTCAGTACTTC,CASSSTSRDRGLLAAENIQYF
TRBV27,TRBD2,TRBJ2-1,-,TGTGCCAGCAGTTTATCTCCAGCGGGGGGGAGGTACAATGAGCAGTTCTTC,CASSLSPAGGRYNEQFF
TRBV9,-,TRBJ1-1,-,TGTGCCAGCAGCGCAATGGGACGGGGGACTGAAGCTTTCTTT,CASSAMGRGTEAFF
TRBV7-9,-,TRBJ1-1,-,TGTGCCAGCAGCCCCCTCCCAGTTATGAACACTGAAGCTTTCTTT,CASSPLPVMNTEAFF
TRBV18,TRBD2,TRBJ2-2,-,TGTGCCAGCTCACCACAGCGGGAGGACACCGGGGAGCTGTTTTTT,CASSPQREDTGELFF
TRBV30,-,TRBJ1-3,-,TGTGCCTGGAGTGGCACCACAGGGTCTGGAAACACCATATATTTT,CAWSGTTGSGNTIYF
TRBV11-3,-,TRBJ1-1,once,TGTGCCAGCAGCATCGACAGCTACACTGAAGCTTTCTTT,CASSIDSYTEAFF
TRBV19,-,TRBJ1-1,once,TGTGCCACCGGGTTAGGCGTAGTCTCTGAAGCTTTCTTT,CATGLGVVSEAFF
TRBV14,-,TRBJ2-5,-,TGTGCCAGCAGCCAGGTGGCGGGACGGGAGACCCAGTACTTC,CASSQVAGRETQYF
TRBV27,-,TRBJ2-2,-,TGTGCCAGCAGTTTTACCATGAACTCCGGCGGGGAGCTGTTTTTT,CASSFTMNSGGELFF
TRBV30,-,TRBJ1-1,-,TGTGCCTGGAGTGTACACGTTGCGGGAGCTTTCTTT,CAWSVHVAGAFF
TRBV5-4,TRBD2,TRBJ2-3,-,TGTGCCAGCAACACTGGGGGGGTGTTAGTGGCAGATACGCAGTATTTT,CASNTGGVLVADTQYF
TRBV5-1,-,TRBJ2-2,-,TGCGCCAGTAAGGGACAGAACACCGGGGAGCTGTTTTTT,CASKGQNTGELFF
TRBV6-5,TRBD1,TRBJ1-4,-,TGTGCCAGCAGTTCCGAACAGGGGGCGCGGGAAAAACTGTTTTTT,CASSSEQGAREKLFF
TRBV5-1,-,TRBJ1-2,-,TGCGCCAGCAGCTTGGCCTTGACATCCAACTATGGCTACACCTTC,CASSLALTSNYGYTF
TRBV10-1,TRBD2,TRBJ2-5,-,TGCGCCAGCAGGGGGGCTGGGACTAGACCACCAGTTGGGACCCAGTACTTC,CASRGAGTRPPVGTQYF
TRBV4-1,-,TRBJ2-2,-,TGCGCCAGCAGCCCCCGATTGTGGCTGAACACCGGGGAGCTGTTTTTT,CASSPRLWLNTGELFF
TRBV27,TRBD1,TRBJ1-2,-,TGTGCCAGCAGTTTTGCGGGACAGGGGAACTTAGTACGCTATGGCTACACCTTC,CASSFAGQGNLVRYGYTF
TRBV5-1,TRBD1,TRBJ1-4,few,TGCGCCAGCAGCGGCGACAGGGGACTCGGCAATGAAAAACTGTTTTTT,CASSGDRGLGNEKLFF
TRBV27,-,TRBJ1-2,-,TGTGCCAGCAGTTTCGACAGGTTTGGTGGCTACACCTTC,CASSFDRFGGYTF
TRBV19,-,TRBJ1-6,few,TGTGCCAGTACTTGGGCATCGAGCTCCTATAATTCACCCCTCCACTTT,CASTWASSSYNSPLHF
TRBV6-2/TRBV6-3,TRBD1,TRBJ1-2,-,TGTGCCAGCAGTTGGGGACAGCAAAACTATGGCTACACCTTC,CASSWGQQNYGYTF
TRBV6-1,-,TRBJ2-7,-,TGTGCCAGCAGTGAATCTCAGGGGCCCTACGAGCAGTACTTC,CASSESQGPYEQYF
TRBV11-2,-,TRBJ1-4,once,TGTGCCAGCAGCTTAGGTCCGGGTCGAAATGAAAAACTGTTTTTT,CASSLGPGRNEKLFF
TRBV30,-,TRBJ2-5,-,TGTGCCTGGAGTGTCTCAGGAGAGACCCAGTACTTC,CAWSVSGETQYF
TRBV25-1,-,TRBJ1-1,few,TGTGCCAGCAGGGAAACAGCCATGAACACTGAAGCTTTCTTT,CASRETAMNTEAFF
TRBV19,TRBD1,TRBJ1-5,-,TGTGCCAGTAGTATCCGGGACAGACTTAGCAATCAGCCCCAGCATTTT,CASSIRDRLSNQPQHF
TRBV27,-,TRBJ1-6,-,TGTGCCAGCAGTCAAAGGGGCTATAATTCACCCCTCCACTTT,CASSQRGYNSPLHF
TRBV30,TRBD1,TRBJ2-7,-,TGTGCCTGGAGTTTTCCAGCGGGACAGGGGAAATACGAGCAGTACTTC,CAWSFPAGQGKYEQYF
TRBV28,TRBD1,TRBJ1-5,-,TGTGCCAGCAGTTTCTGGGACAGGGGGCTGGTTCAGCCCCAGCATTTT,CASSFWDRGLVQPQHF
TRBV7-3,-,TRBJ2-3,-,TGTGCCAGCAGCCGAGGGCGGTCTAGCACAGATACGCAGTATTTT,CASSRGRSSTDTQYF